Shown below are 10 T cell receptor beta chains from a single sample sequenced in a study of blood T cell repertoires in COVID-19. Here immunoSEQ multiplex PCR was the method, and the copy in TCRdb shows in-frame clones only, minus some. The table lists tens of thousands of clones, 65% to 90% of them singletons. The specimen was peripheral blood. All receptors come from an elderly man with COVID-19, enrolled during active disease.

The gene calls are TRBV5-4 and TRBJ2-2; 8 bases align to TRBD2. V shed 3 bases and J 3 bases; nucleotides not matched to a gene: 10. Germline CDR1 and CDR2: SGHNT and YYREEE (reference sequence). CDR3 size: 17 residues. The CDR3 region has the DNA TGTGCCAGCAGCTCCCAGCTCATACTAGCGGACACCGGGGAGCTGTTTTTT. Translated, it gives CASSSQLILADTGELFF.

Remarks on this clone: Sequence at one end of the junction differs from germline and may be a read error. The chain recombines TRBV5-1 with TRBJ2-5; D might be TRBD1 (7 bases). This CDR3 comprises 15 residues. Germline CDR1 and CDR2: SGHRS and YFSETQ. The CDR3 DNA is TGCGCCAGCAGCGCCCAGGGGGACTCCCAACAGACCCAGTACTTC. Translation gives CASSAQGDSQQTQYF.

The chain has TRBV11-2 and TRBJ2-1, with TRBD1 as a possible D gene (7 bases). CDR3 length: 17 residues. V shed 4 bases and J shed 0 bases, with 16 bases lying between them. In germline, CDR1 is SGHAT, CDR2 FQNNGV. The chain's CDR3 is CASSSRGTVDSYNEQFF. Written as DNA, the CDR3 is TGTGCCAGCAGCTCCCGCGGGACAGTTGACTCCTACAATGAGCAGTTCTTC.

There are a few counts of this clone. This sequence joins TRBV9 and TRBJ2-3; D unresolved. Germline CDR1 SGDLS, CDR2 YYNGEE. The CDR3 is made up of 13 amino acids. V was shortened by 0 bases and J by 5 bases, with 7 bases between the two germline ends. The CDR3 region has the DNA TGTGCCAGCAGCGTAGGAAGCGAAGATACGCAGTATTTT. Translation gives CASSVGSEDTQYF.

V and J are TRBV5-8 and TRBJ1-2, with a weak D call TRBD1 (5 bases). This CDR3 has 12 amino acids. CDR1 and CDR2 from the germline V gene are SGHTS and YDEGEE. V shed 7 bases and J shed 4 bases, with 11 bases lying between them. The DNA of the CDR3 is TGTGCCAGCGACAGTAGCTTCTATGGCTACACCTTC. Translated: CASDSSFYGYTF.

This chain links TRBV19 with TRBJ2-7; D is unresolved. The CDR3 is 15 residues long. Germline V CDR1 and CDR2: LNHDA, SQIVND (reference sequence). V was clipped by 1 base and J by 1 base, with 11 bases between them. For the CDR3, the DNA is TGTGCCAGTAGTATAGGGGCAGGTATTTCCTACGAGCAGTACTTC. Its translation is CASSIGAGISYEQYF.

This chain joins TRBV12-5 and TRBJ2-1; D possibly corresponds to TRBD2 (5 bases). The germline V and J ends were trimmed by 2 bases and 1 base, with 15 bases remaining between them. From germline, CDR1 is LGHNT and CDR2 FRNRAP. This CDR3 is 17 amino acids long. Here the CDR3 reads CASGLPNRGPSYNEQFF. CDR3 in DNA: TGTGCTAGTGGTTTGCCAAACAGAGGGCCTTCCTACAATGAGCAGTTCTTC.

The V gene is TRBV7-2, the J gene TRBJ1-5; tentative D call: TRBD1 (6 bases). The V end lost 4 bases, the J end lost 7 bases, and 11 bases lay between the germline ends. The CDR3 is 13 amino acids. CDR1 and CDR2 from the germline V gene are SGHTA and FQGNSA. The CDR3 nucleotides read TGTGCCAGCAGCTCCAACAGGGACCAGCCCCAGCATTTT. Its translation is CASSSNRDQPQHF.

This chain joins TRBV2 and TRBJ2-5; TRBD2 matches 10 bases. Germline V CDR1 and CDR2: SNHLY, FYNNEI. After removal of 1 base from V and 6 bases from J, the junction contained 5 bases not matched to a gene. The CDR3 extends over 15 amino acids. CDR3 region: CASSEEASGGKTQYF. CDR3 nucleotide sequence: TGTGCCAGCAGTGAAGAGGCTAGCGGGGGTAAGACCCAGTACTTC.

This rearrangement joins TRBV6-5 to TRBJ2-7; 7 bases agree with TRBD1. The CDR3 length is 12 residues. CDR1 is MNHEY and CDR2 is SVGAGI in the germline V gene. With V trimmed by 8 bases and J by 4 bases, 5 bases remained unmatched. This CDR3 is CASRDSRYEQYF. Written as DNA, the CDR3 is TGTGCCAGCCGGGACAGCAGATACGAGCAGTACTTC.